These 17 T cell receptor beta chains were sequenced from one sample in a study of T-cell reconstitution after alpha-beta-depleted transplantation in children. Unique molecular identifiers were used to barcode this TCRbeta library. TCRdb passed the PCR reads through MiXCR, listing each CDR3 protein once. The sample yields approximately 350,000 distinct CDR3 sequences, 10% to 15% seen once. The sequences come from PBMCs, collected from the stem cell graft. The source is a human donor who donated a stem cell graft to a child with Fanconi anemia.

V usage is TRBV4-1 and J usage is TRBJ2-6; TRBD1 matches 8 bases. The CDR3 runs 18 residues. Germline V lookup: CDR1 MGHRA, CDR2 YSYEKL. Trimming cost V 2 bases and J 0 bases; bases outside gene matches: 6. CDR3 coding DNA: TGCGCCAGCAGCCAAACAGGGACAGGTCGCTCTGGGGCCAACGTCCTGACTTTC. Translated: CASSQTGTGRSGANVLTF.

The chain combines TRBV29-1 with TRBJ1-4; tentatively, D is TRBD1 (5 bases). The germline gives CDR1 SQVTM, CDR2 ANQGSEA. The CDR3 totals 12 residues. With 3 bases removed from V and 7 bases from J, the gap between germline ends came to 9 bases. The CDR3 spells CSVDGGGEKLFF. In DNA form, the CDR3 reads TGCAGCGTTGACGGGGGTGGTGAAAAACTGTTTTTT.

This clonotype was found many times. V usage is TRBV6-1 and J usage is TRBJ1-1; the D gene is possibly TRBD1 (6 bases). This CDR3 region has 14 residues. Trimming cost V 6 bases and J 11 bases, with 22 bases left between them. Looked up from germline, CDR1 is MNHNS and CDR2 is SASEGT. CDR3: CASSLGYRDQGAFF. Here the CDR3 DNA reads TGTGCCAGCAGCCTGGGCTACAGAGACCAGGGGGCTTTCTTT.

This clonotype was detected only a few times. The chain employs TRBV5-6 and TRBJ1-2, with a tentative D call TRBD1 (6 bases). The ends were cut back, 3 bases at V and 4 bases at J, with 10 bases in the middle. CDR3 length equals 13 residues. Germline CDR1 and CDR2: SGHDT and YYEEEE. This chain's CDR3 is CASSSGAVYGYTF. The CDR3 nucleotides are TGTGCCAGCAGCTCGGGGGCAGTCTATGGCTACACCTTC.

The chain combines TRBV10-3 with TRBJ2-1; 9 nucleotides match TRBD1. This CDR3 has 15 residues. Germline loops: CDR1 ENHRY, CDR2 SYGVKD. After removal of 4 bases from V and 0 bases from J, the junction contained 1 base not matched to a gene. CDR3 DNA: TGTGCCATCAGTGCGGGACAGGGCTCCTACAATGAGCAGTTCTTC. Translated, it gives CAISAGQGSYNEQFF.

This clonotype was observed many times. The chain links TRBV10-3 to TRBJ1-1; D perhaps matches TRBD1 (6 bases). The CDR3 spans 13 residues. Germline CDR1 reads ENHRY; CDR2 reads SYGVKD. V lost 7 bases, J lost 5 bases, and 14 bases lay in between. CDR3 coding DNA: TGTGCCATCAATGGACAGTTTGAGACTGAAGCTTTCTTT. It translates to CAINGQFETEAFF.

This sequence joins TRBV10-2 and TRBJ1-2; weak D call: TRBD1 (5 bases). The germline V and J ends were trimmed by 11 bases and 6 bases, with 16 bases remaining between them. Germline loops: CDR1 WSHSY, CDR2 SAAADI. CDR3 length: 12 residues. The CDR3: CASRAGIHGYTF. The CDR3 coding sequence is TGCGCCTCTAGGGCAGGGATCCATGGCTACACCTTC.

The V gene is TRBV9, the J gene TRBJ2-7; D is unresolved. V was clipped by 0 bases and J by 0 bases, with 7 bases between them. This CDR3 region has 14 residues. Germline V gene data show CDR1 as SGDLS and CDR2 as YYNGEE. CDR3 sequence reads: CASSVGQVSYEQYF. In DNA, the CDR3 is TGTGCCAGCAGCGTAGGGCAAGTCTCCTACGAGCAGTACTTC.

This clonotype was seen repeatedly, ten times or more. This sequence joins TRBV10-3 and TRBJ2-2; D is unclear. The CDR3 is 15 amino acids. Germline-derived CDR1 and CDR2 are ENHRY and SYGVKD. V was clipped by 3 bases and J by 5 bases, with 13 bases between them. The CDR3 protein is CAISDDSSQTGELFF. The DNA for the CDR3 is TGTGCCATCAGTGATGATAGTTCCCAAACCGGGGAGCTGTTTTTT.

This clonotype came up a few times. The chain carries TRBV5-1 and TRBJ2-1; D is tentatively TRBD1 or TRBD2 (5 bases each). The CDR3 has 15 residues. The germline V and J ends were trimmed by 2 bases and 1 base, with 10 bases remaining between them. Germline V CDR1 and CDR2: SGHRS, YFSETQ. This CDR3 is CASSFVRGSYNEQFF. DNA of the CDR3: TGCGCCAGCAGCTTTGTGAGGGGATCCTACAATGAGCAGTTCTTC.

The sample holds many counts of this clonotype. This chain connects TRBV3-1 to TRBJ2-2; D is perhaps TRBD2 (7 bases). The V gene's germline CDR1 is LGHDT and CDR2 YNNKEL (reference sequence). V was shortened by 4 bases and J by 7 bases, with 10 bases between the two germline ends. The CDR3 spans 13 residues. The CDR3: CASSRGGGGELFF. DNA for the CDR3: TGTGCCAGCAGCCGGGGGGGCGGCGGGGAGCTGTTTTTT.

This clonotype was seen at least ten times. The chain is built from TRBV7-6 and TRBJ1-4; no clear D. There are 15 residues in the CDR3. V lost 2 bases and J 4 bases, leaving 11 bases between the germline ends. Germline CDR1 is SGHVS and CDR2 is FNYEAQ. For the CDR3, the DNA is TGTGCCAGCAGCTTATTCTCGGCCAATAATGAAAAACTGTTTTTT. This gives the protein CASSLFSANNEKLFF.

This clonotype was detected only a few times. As DNA, the CDR3 is TGCGCCAGCAGCCAAGATGGCAAGGGCAATCAGCCCCAGCATTTT. As protein: CASSQDGKGNQPQHF. This rearrangement joins TRBV4-3 to TRBJ1-5; no definite D call. V was trimmed by 0 bases and J by 2 bases, leaving 8 bases between them. Germline V gene sequence: CDR1 LGHNA, CDR2 YSLEER. The CDR3 is made up of 15 amino acids.

The CDR3 DNA reads as TGTGCCAGCAGTTCACAATCCCCCGGGAGCAATCAGCCCCAGCATTTT. Translation gives CASSSQSPGSNQPQHF. The chain uses TRBV6-5 and TRBJ1-5; D is unclear. The V end was cut by 4 bases, the J end by 1 base, with 14 bases between. CDR3 length equals 16 residues. The V gene's germline CDR1 is MNHEY and CDR2 SVGAGI.

The chain is built from TRBV5-6 and TRBJ2-7; 10 bases agree with TRBD1. The CDR3 totals 16 residues. Germline CDR1 is SGHDT and CDR2 is YYEEEE. V dropped 2 bases and J dropped 3; count of bases not matched to a gene: 8. As DNA, the CDR3 is TGTGCCAGCAGCTTTGATTGGGGGACAGGGGTCTACGAGCAGTACTTC. This codes for CASSFDWGTGVYEQYF.

This clonotype was picked up many times. The V and J genes are TRBV28 and TRBJ1-5; D unclear. This CDR3 contains 14 residues. The V end lost 7 bases, the J end lost 3 bases, and 13 bases lay between the germline ends. Germline V lookup: CDR1 MDHEN, CDR2 SYDVKM. CDR3 nucleotide sequence: TGTGCCAGCACCTCAAGATATTACAATCAGCCCCAGCATTTT. It yields the protein CASTSRYYNQPQHF.

The CDR3 sequence is CASGRGAANYEQYF. CDR3 coding DNA: TGCGCCAGCGGGAGGGGTGCAGCCAACTACGAGCAGTACTTC. V is TRBV5-1 and J is TRBJ2-7; 7 bases agree with TRBD2. The CDR3 loop spans 14 amino acids. V was clipped by 7 bases and J by 3 bases; unmatched bases: 10. Germline V lookup: CDR1 SGHRS, CDR2 YFSETQ.